A single sample gave rise to the 19 T cell receptor beta chains below, sequenced in a study of patients and donors after allogeneic stem cell transplantation. One entry per CDR3 protein results from TCRdb running MiXCR on the RT-PCR reads. The sample consists of about a million distinct CDR3 sequences, roughly 18% of them appearing once. Sequencing was carried out using blood, either unsorted or a sorted T cell fraction (not recorded which). These receptors all come from a human donor who was either an allogeneic HSCT recipient or a stem cell or donor lymphocyte infusion donor (not recorded which). It is not recorded whose cells these are; they may come from a transplant donor.

Only a few counts were recorded for this clonotype. This CDR3 reads CSARPQLWYTEAFF. CDR3 nucleotides: TGCAGTGCTAGACCACAGCTTTGGTACACTGAAGCTTTCTTT. The chain employs TRBV20-1 and TRBJ1-1; D unclear. Germline V gene data show CDR1 as DFQATT and CDR2 as SNEGSKA (reference sequence). The V end was cut by 2 bases, the J end by 3 bases, with 13 bases between. The CDR3 extends over 14 amino acids.

CDR3: CASSLRRGAHNEQFF. DNA for the CDR3: TGTGCCAGCAGCTTACGGCGGGGGGCCCACAATGAGCAGTTCTTC. V gene TRBV7-8 combines with J gene TRBJ2-1, with 8 bases fitting TRBD2. Trimming at V came to 2 bases and at J to 5 bases, leaving 5 bases not matched to a gene. The CDR3 consists of 15 residues. Germline CDR1 and CDR2: SGHVS and FQNEAQ.

This clonotype was detected only a few times. The rearrangement joins TRBV6-1 to TRBJ2-5; D remains unclear. V was clipped by 1 base and J by 5 bases, with 11 bases between them. This CDR3 contains 14 residues. Germline V gives CDR1 MNHNS, CDR2 SASEGT. The CDR3 DNA reads TGTGCCAGCAGTGAAGGGCCCGTCCGGGAGACCCAGTACTTC. Its protein is CASSEGPVRETQYF.

The rearrangement uses TRBV7-6 and TRBJ2-3; 14 nucleotides agree with TRBD2. Unmatched junction bases numbered 3, after V lost 6 bases and J lost 1 base. This CDR3 is built from 16 residues. Germline V lookup: CDR1 SGHVS, CDR2 FNYEAQ. CDR3 sequence: CASSRGLAGGTDTQYF. The CDR3 DNA reads as TGTGCCAGCAGTCGGGGACTAGCGGGGGGCACAGATACGCAGTATTTT.

This rearrangement joins TRBV27 to TRBJ2-1; 8 nucleotides align to TRBD2. The length of the CDR3 is 15 residues. CDR1 is MNHEY, CDR2 SMNVEV, per germline (reference sequence). V gave up 7 bases and J gave up 8 bases; unmatched junction bases: 13. CDR3 protein: CASTWGGRSPYEQFF. Here the CDR3 DNA reads TGTGCCAGCACCTGGGGCGGGAGGAGTCCATATGAGCAGTTCTTC.

This clonotype was found a few times. The genes are TRBV20-1 and TRBJ1-3, with D hard to call. This CDR3 contains 12 residues. Per germline, CDR1 DFQATT and CDR2 SNEGSKA (reference sequence). V lost 7 bases to trimming and J lost 1 base, with 8 bases between them. The CDR3 region is CSVPRSGNTIYF. DNA for the CDR3: TGCAGTGTCCCGAGATCTGGAAACACCATATATTTT.

V is TRBV27 and J is TRBJ2-1; D is possibly TRBD2 (5 bases). The CDR3 spans 16 residues. Trimming took off 8 bases at V and 6 bases at J, with 23 bases between the two ends. Germline CDR1 is MNHEY and CDR2 is SMNVEV (reference sequence). The CDR3 loop reads CASGSPTTREGNEQFF. The CDR3 nucleotides are TGTGCCAGCGGATCTCCGACGACAAGAGAGGGCAATGAGCAGTTCTTC.

The sample holds a few counts of this clonotype. This sequence joins TRBV7-2 and TRBJ2-7; D perhaps matches TRBD2 (5 bases). Germline V gene lookup returns CDR1 SGHTA and CDR2 FQGNSA. The CDR3 has 14 amino acids. V lost 5 bases and J 3 bases, leaving 14 bases between the germline ends. The CDR3 sequence: CASSAVVLGYEQYF. In nucleotides, the CDR3 is TGTGCCAGCAGCGCTGTCGTACTAGGCTACGAGCAGTACTTC.

The chain uses TRBV30 and TRBJ2-2; 7 bases match TRBD2. CDR3 length: 18 amino acids. Unmatched junction bases numbered 14, after V lost 3 bases and J lost 1 base. Germline V gives CDR1 GTSNPN, CDR2 SVGIG (reference sequence). CDR3 nucleotides: TGTGCCTGGAGATCCTTTGCGCGGGAGCCCCAGAACACCGGGGAGCTGTTTTTT. Its translation is CAWRSFAREPQNTGELFF.

This clonotype was seen a few times. The rearrangement links TRBV7-2 to TRBJ2-2, with TRBD2 matching over 7 bases. Germline V gene data show CDR1 as SGHTA and CDR2 as FQGNSA. V lost 5 bases to trimming and J lost 3 bases; unmatched junction nucleotides: 6. The CDR3 runs 15 residues. In nucleotides, the CDR3 is TGTGCCAGCAGCCCGGGACTACGGGACACCGGGGAGCTGTTTTTT. This gives the protein CASSPGLRDTGELFF.

This clonotype appeared a few times. This sequence joins TRBV6-2 or TRBV6-3 and TRBJ1-5; TRBD1 agrees at 7 bases. V lost 6 bases and J lost 0; bases outside the gene matches: 17. CDR3 size: 19 residues. Germline CDR1 and CDR2: MNHEY and SVGEGT. The CDR3 region has the DNA TGTGCCAGCAGAAAAGATTCTACCGGGACAGCTTATAGCAATCAGCCCCAGCATTTT. Protein sequence: CASRKDSTGTAYSNQPQHF.

This clonotype was detected a few times. This chain links TRBV11-1 with TRBJ2-6; TRBD1 matches 7 bases. Germline trimming cut 6 bases from V and 0 bases from J; bases unmatched to any gene: 14. This CDR3 spans 19 amino acids. In germline, CDR1 is SGHAT, CDR2 FQDESV (reference sequence). The CDR3 DNA follows: TGTGCCAGCAGGGCTCCTCCGGACAGGTACCGCTCTGGGGCCAACGTCCTGACTTTC. It yields the protein CASRAPPDRYRSGANVLTF.

The rearrangement links TRBV4-1 to TRBJ2-5; 7 bases match TRBD1. Germline CDR1 reads MGHRA; CDR2 reads YSYEKL. CDR3 length: 13 residues. J gave up 4 bases and V 6 bases, and 5 bases lay outside the gene matches. CDR3: CASSYGQAETQYF. The CDR3 bases are TGCGCCAGCAGTTACGGACAGGCAGAGACCCAGTACTTC.

This clonotype has only a few counts. This rearrangement joins TRBV7-9 to TRBJ2-5; D is uncertain. Trimming took 3 bases from V and 3 from J, leaving 14 bases between them. Looked up from germline, CDR1 is SEHNR and CDR2 is FQNEAQ (reference sequence). The CDR3 has 15 amino acids. The CDR3 sequence: CASSLVLGSKETQYF. The CDR3 nucleotides read TGTGCCAGCAGCTTGGTGTTGGGAAGCAAAGAGACCCAGTACTTC.

The chain links TRBV12-3 or TRBV12-4 to TRBJ1-2; 8 bases map to TRBD1. V was clipped by 5 bases and J by 4 bases; unmatched bases: 9. The CDR3 is 15 amino acids. DNA of the CDR3: TGTGCCAGCAGTCCCAGGGGGCGGGGTGCCTATGGCTACACCTTC. Translated, it gives CASSPRGRGAYGYTF.

The chain couples TRBV20-1 to TRBJ2-2; D call uncertain. The CDR3 sequence is 12 residues long. In germline, CDR1 is DFQATT, CDR2 SNEGSKA (reference sequence). V was shortened by 2 bases and J by 5 bases, with 6 bases between the two germline ends. The CDR3 loop reads CSARWGTGELFF. Here the CDR3 DNA reads TGCAGTGCTAGATGGGGAACCGGGGAGCTGTTTTTT.

This clonotype was observed a handful of times. DNA of the CDR3: TGCGCCAGCAGTCAACACTACTACCAAGAGACCCAGTACTTC. This encodes CASSQHYYQETQYF. The rearrangement uses TRBV5-1 and TRBJ2-5; D is undetermined. V was trimmed by 5 bases and J by 0 bases, leaving 11 bases between them. The germline V gene encodes CDR1 SGHRS and CDR2 YFSETQ. The CDR3 has 14 amino acids.

This clonotype was counted many times. The V gene is TRBV6-1, the J gene TRBJ2-5; 15 positions match TRBD2. CDR3 length equals 15 residues. Germline V CDR1 and CDR2: MNHNS, SASEGT. V shed 8 bases and J 4 bases; nucleotides not matched to a gene: 5. The CDR3 region has the DNA TGTGCCAGCGGGACTAGCGGGAGGAACGGAGAGACCCAGTACTTC. This codes for CASGTSGRNGETQYF.

The chain couples TRBV7-2 to TRBJ2-3; tentative D call: TRBD1 (6 bases). The length of the CDR3 is 17 residues. Germline V gene lookup returns CDR1 SGHTA and CDR2 FQGNSA. Trimming took off 0 bases at V and 5 bases at J, with 18 bases between the two ends. The CDR3 region is CASSLAPQGLGVDTQYF. The DNA for the CDR3 is TGTGCCAGCAGCTTAGCGCCGCAGGGGCTTGGGGTAGATACGCAGTATTTT.